The rows below give T cell receptor beta chains drawn from one sample of a study of molecular identifiers for immune sequencing clone quantification. One entry per CDR3 protein results from TCRdb running MiXCR on the PCR reads. Of about 320,000 distinct CDR3 sequences in the sample, roughly 24% were seen once. Sequencing input: naive CD8+ T cells from blood, with Jurkat cell RNA spiked in. These TCRs come from a human donor in good health. Some libraries in this study had Jurkat cell RNA spiked in. CDR3s include the opening cysteine and the closing phenylalanine or tryptophan. The order of the fields is J gene, D gene, V gene, clone size, CDR3 protein, CDR3 DNA. The D gene is left open where the match is weak. Only part of the rows carry a size: once, few, many, or a class if the clone is expanded.

>TRBJ2-1|.|TRBV5-5|.
CASSARDLYNEQFF
TGTGCCAGCAGCGCCCGGGACTTGTACAATGAGCAGTTCTTC
>TRBJ2-7|TRBD1|TRBV12-3/TRBV12-4|few
CASSPPGQGTEQYF
TGTGCCAGCAGCCCCCCAGGACAGGGGACCGAGCAGTACTTC
>TRBJ1-2|.|TRBV4-1|.
CASSQVGSNYGYTF
TGCGCCAGCAGCCAAGTGGGCTCTAACTATGGCTACACCTTC
>TRBJ2-4|TRBD2|TRBV7-9|many
CASSQAGGSKNIQYF
TGTGCCAGCTCCCAGGCGGGAGGATCCAAAAACATTCAGTACTTC
>TRBJ2-1|.|TRBV28|few
CASKKHPRQPNEQFF
TGTGCCAGCAAAAAACACCCTCGCCAGCCCAATGAGCAGTTCTTC
>TRBJ2-2|.|TRBV28|many
CASSSLYGGELFF
TGTGCCAGCAGTTCACTCTATGGCGGGGAGCTGTTTTTT
>TRBJ2-3|.|TRBV7-9|.
CASSPQGTDTQYF
TGTGCCAGCAGTCCCCAAGGGACAGATACGCAGTATTTT
>TRBJ1-3|.|TRBV4-3|few
CASSYRDTGSGNTIYF
TGCGCCAGCAGCTACCGGGACACTGGCTCTGGAAACACCATATATTTT
>TRBJ1-5|TRBD1|TRBV2|few
CASSEAHRGRSNQPQHF
TGTGCCAGCAGTGAAGCGCACAGGGGACGGAGCAATCAGCCCCAGCATTTT
>TRBJ1-5|TRBD1|TRBV13|.
CASSDRGYSNQPQQF
TGTGCCAGCTCGGACAGGGGTTATAGCAATCAGCCCCAGCAATTT
>TRBJ1-1|.|TRBV6-2/TRBV6-3|.
CASSSGPPTEAFF
TGTGCCAGCAGCTCCGGTCCTCCTACCGAAGCTTTCTTT
>TRBJ2-3|TRBD1|TRBV7-9|many
CASSSGQGAVDTQYF
TGTGCCAGCAGCTCGGGACAGGGTGCGGTGGATACGCAGTATTTT
>TRBJ1-3|.|TRBV2|few
CASSTTSGVGNTIYF
TGTGCCAGCAGTACCACTTCAGGGGTCGGAAACACCATATATTTT
>TRBJ1-6|.|TRBV4-3|few
CASSQEAAFSSYNSPLHF
TGCGCCAGCAGCCAAGAAGCTGCCTTCTCCTCCTATAATTCACCCCTCCACTTT
>TRBJ1-1|.|TRBV27|many
CASSPTEGGQKAFF
TGTGCCAGCAGTCCCACAGAAGGCGGACAAAAAGCTTTCTTT